A single T cell receptor (beta chain) is shown here with its context. Its antigen is unknown. No base quality values were provided; no much bigger clone lies one nucleotide off. The cohort comprised more than 550 healthy bone marrow donors. At the time of sampling, every cohort member was nominally healthy, though immune exposures that went unrecorded were likely present. CMV serostatus was positive for almost 300 and negative for about half of the roughly 670 cohort members, and was not recorded for this donor. A peripheral blood sample was provided by each donor, and peripheral blood mononuclear cells were used for TCR beta sequencing. Genomic DNA extraction from the blood cell samples was performed with the Qiagen DNeasy Blood Extraction Kit. This sample was taken from a study of cytomegalovirus exposure and HLA in healthy donors (dated by TCRdb to about 2017). Regarding the research as a whole: An earlier analysis of around 600 of the donors reported 250 to 300 Gb of sequence data and roughly 110 million unique TCR beta sequences from 150 million to 200 million T cells. Approximately 330 gigabases of sequencing data and 70 million to 95 million unique TCR sequences made up an early release that covered 500 to 700 HLA-typed donors. Of the 398 genotyped donors, 81% fell in the genetic ancestry cluster associated with self-reported Caucasian donors. The study aimed to test whether signatures of past pathogen exposure could be identified by cataloging public T cell receptors. Using immunosequencing, the study profiled T cell repertoires from about 650 subjects and related those repertoires to cytomegalovirus serostatus. In addition to the first cohort of approximately 670 subjects, a separate validation cohort of 120 different subjects was used. High-throughput TCR immunosequencing, statistical association of individual TCRs with disease status, and machine learning were combined to predict cytomegalovirus infection status. In a later analysis, previously published TCR beta repertoires from some 640 donors were re-analyzed and high-resolution HLA genotyping was added so that TCR occurrence patterns could be studied. The later analysis used no new phenotypic data to find candidate immune exposures, relying instead on TCR beta sequences and their occurrence across donors. In an earlier analysis of roughly 580 of the donors, high-throughput TCR beta sequencing was used to judge whether each TCR beta V gene segment behaved as functional or pseudogenic. Alongside the repertoire data, information on donor age, sex, ethnicity and CMV serostatus was compiled. In a later genetic analysis, genome-wide SNP genotypes for about three fifths of the 666 donors were used, and that subset was treated as a discovery cohort. All discovery cohort repertoires had been generated using a single sequencing platform. Class I and class II HLA loci were covered by the typing at four-digit resolution. The number of typed donors differed by locus: about 629-630 for A, B, C, DRB1 and DQB1; approximately 530 for DQA1; around 580 for DPA1; and around 450 for DPB1. Four to six DR-DQ haplotypes were handled as single units for association and clustering, since linkage in the cohort was strong. Among about 400 genotyped donors of the cohort, an average of about 220,000 unique TCR beta nucleotide sequences was sequenced per donor, of which roughly 17% were non-productive.

General findings and caveats noted by the study authors: Across donors, most TCR sequences were observed very rarely, whereas some public TCRs were present in many individuals. Compared with equally common non-associated chains, HLA-associated TCR beta chains in a later analysis were more clonally expanded and had lower generation probabilities. The presence/absence analyses assumed that sequencing depth was roughly uniform across donors, and that assumption may not be true. In vitro tests confirmed that a few of the cytomegalovirus-associated TCR beta chains recognize cytomegalovirus antigens. In the study, around 150 TCR beta chains were listed as associated with cytomegalovirus. A later analysis reported that several top co-occurrence clusters appeared linked to parvovirus B19, influenza, CMV and Epstein-Barr virus. In a later analysis, around 17,000 TCR beta sequences were associated with specific HLA alleles at a false discovery rate of 0.05. Linkage disequilibrium might explain the correlated functional status among segregating V segments, but an unknown experimental factor could not be excluded. The classifier was reported to diagnose cytomegalovirus status with high specificity and sensitivity in both the original cohort and the validation cohort. Because some donors lacked HLA typing at each locus, the association tests relied only on the typed subset. Fewer than 20 rarely observed V segments, including chromosome 9 orphons, were excluded from the earlier analysis of some 590 of the donors because counts were too low. According to a later analysis, TCR association rates differed among HLA loci, with DRB1 alleles showing the most associated TCRs and HLA-C alleles showing the fewest. A further reported finding was that TCR beta sequences accurately predicted the HLA-A and HLA-B alleles for most subjects in the first cohort. Broadly in line with IMGT annotations, most TCR beta V segments showed up in productive rearrangements about 90% or about 30% of the time in an earlier analysis of some 590 of the donors. A cluster of highly shared sequence variants was judged likely to be a technical artifact of the sequencing pipeline. In a later analysis, most CMV-associated TCR beta chains were found to appear HLA-restricted, with HLA associations seemingly driven largely by CMV exposure. For the cohort, immune exposure information was limited to CMV serostatus. A later genetic analysis associated a missense DCLRE1C variant with V-gene and J-gene trimming of TCR beta chains, and an independent cohort replicated the association. Assigning TCR associations to individual alleles was difficult when HLA alleles, especially DR and DQ, strongly co-occurred. In a later genetic analysis, fewer N-insertions in productive TCRs were reported among donors in an Asian-associated ancestry cluster than the roughly 670-donor mean. In this cohort, only TCR beta chains were sequenced, and detectable features were limited by the absence of alpha or paired-chain data. According to the authors, the approach could potentially be generalized to other disease states and immunological phenotypes.

Libraries were prepared through the immunoSEQ multiplex PCR assay. The multiplex PCR relied on a mix of 60 forward primers for TCR Vbeta segments and 13 reverse primers for TCR Jbeta segments. The CDR3 region of rearranged TCR beta genes was amplified from genomic DNA by a multiplex PCR assay. On the Illumina HiSeq System, the amplified TCR beta libraries were sequenced as 87-base-pair reads. From the authors' description of their analysis: In a later analysis, some 80 million unique TCR beta chains were counted across the roughly 610 repertoires, and approximately 11 million of these chains were shared by at least two donors. Raw reads were error-corrected and collapsed into unique sequences by a nearest-neighbor algorithm in which closely related sequences were merged to remove PCR and sequencing errors. V, D and J gene segments were assigned by aligning CDR3 sequences to IMGT reference sequences. Each retained sequence needed at least a six-nucleotide match to both a V gene segment and a J gene segment. A rearrangement was called productive if the CDR3 had no stop codons and remained in frame with V and J, and every other rearrangement was called non-productive. CDR3 was defined according to IMGT convention as the region running from the second conserved V-encoded cysteine to the conserved J-encoded phenylalanine. Sequences without an unambiguous match to a single V gene segment were excluded from the earlier analysis of approximately 600 of the donors. In an earlier analysis of several hundred of the donors, a V segment was called functional when productive rearrangements were above 56.7%, and segregating when the standard deviation between donors exceeded 5%. A statistical classification framework was built to diagnose cytomegalovirus status from the catalog of TCR beta chain sequences. In a later analysis, TCR nucleotide sequences were compared against IMGT/GENE-DB human TR gene sequences so that V and J genes could be assigned. Using the TCRdist pipeline, a later analysis assigned CDR3 sequences along with most-parsimonious VDJ recombination scenarios. A later analysis defined each TCR beta chain by its CDR3 amino acid sequence plus V-gene family, and excluded reads lacking a unique V-gene family. As a way to deal with suspected cross-contamination and a sequencing artifact, a later analysis dropped over 550 nucleotide sequences that were highly shared and had low generation probability. A later analysis calculated a clonal expansion index for each public chain from normalized within-repertoire ranks of inferred template counts. Generation probabilities in a later analysis came from a VDJ recombination model fitted to out-of-frame rearrangements, and those results were checked against IGoR. In a later analysis, hypergeometric tests were used to score TCR-TCR, TCR-HLA and TCR-CMV co-occurrence, with a repertoire-size bias correction applied to TCR pairs. In a later analysis, false discovery rates were estimated by permuting HLA or CMV assignments 20 times. In a later analysis, co-occurring TCRs were grouped with DBSCAN, and TCRdist sequence similarity was added when clustering was performed within HLA-allele-positive subsets. Repertoires with fewer than 30,000 or more than 120,000 public chains were left out of co-occurrence clustering, as were five repertoires with anomalous nucleotide sharing. What TCRdb holds here is the immuneACCESS table cut down to in-frame rearrangements. Part of the clones is not present; checked against another copy, under half of the missing clones reflect an unresolved V gene, and the others are unexplained. V, J and clone size reflect that table, while D and trimming were determined from the DNA. The table for this sample lists 72,000 or so clones; around 70% of them were counted only once. The top ten clonotypes cover around 10% of the sample.

The sample consisted of PBMCs. This clonotype was obtained from a human donor in good health.

The CDR3 amino acid sequence is: CASSFNRGPDGYTF. The nucleotides are TGCGCCAGCAGCTTTAACAGGGGTCCGGATGGCTACACCTTC. The chain employs TRBV5-1 and TRBJ1-2, and 7 junction bases match TRBD1. The germline V gene provides CDR1 SGHRS and CDR2 YFSETQ. Counted from cysteine to phenylalanine, this CDR3 has 14 amino acids. Only the CDR3 portion is preserved as DNA: 42 bases, with reading frame beginning at the first base. V loses 2 bases at its end and J loses 6 bases; junction bases beyond the gene matches: 7.